This T cell receptor beta chain stems from a study of blood T cell repertoires in COVID-19. For the study at large: T cells, B-cell-depleted T cells, or PBMCs provided the cDNA or gDNA that served as material.

The CDR3 has 16 amino acids. Trimming pared 4 bases from V and 4 bases from J, leaving 14 bases between. The germline V gene encodes CDR1 SNHLY and CDR2 FYNNEI. Per the authors' pipeline: Reference gene primer amplification gave estimated nucleated cell counts. Here immunoSEQ multiplex PCR was the method, and the copy in TCRdb shows in-frame clones only, minus some. For V, J and clone size, that table is used; D and trimming come from the DNA. The top ten clones hold 3.5% to 4.5% of a sample with a few hundred thousand clones, about 90% of them seen once. The sample comprised peripheral blood. The chain uses TRBV2 and TRBJ2-6, with D perhaps matching TRBD2 (6 bases). The receptor was isolated from a woman aged 40 to 50 with acute or convalescent COVID-19. The CDR3 region is CASSGAGSSGANVLTF. The CDR3 bases are TGTGCCAGCAGTGGCGCGGGGTCGTCCGGGGCCAACGTCCTGACTTTC.